Listed here is a single T cell receptor beta chain. The sample comes from a study of cytomegalovirus exposure and HLA in healthy donors. Germline CDR1 SGHRS, CDR2 YFSETQ. CDR3 length: 15 amino acids. J gave up 2 bases and V 5 bases, and 5 bases lay outside the gene matches. The method was immunoSEQ multiplex PCR; TCRdb's version includes in-frame clones alone and lacks a portion of them. The sample has about 150,000 clones, roughly 86% seen once. Sequencing used PBMCs. The source is a human donor in good health. The chain combines TRBV5-1 with TRBJ2-2; 8 bases are a match to TRBD1. The CDR3 nucleotides are TGCGCCAGCAGGGGGACAGGTGGAAACACCGGGGAGCTGTTTTTT. Protein: CASRGTGGNTGELFF.